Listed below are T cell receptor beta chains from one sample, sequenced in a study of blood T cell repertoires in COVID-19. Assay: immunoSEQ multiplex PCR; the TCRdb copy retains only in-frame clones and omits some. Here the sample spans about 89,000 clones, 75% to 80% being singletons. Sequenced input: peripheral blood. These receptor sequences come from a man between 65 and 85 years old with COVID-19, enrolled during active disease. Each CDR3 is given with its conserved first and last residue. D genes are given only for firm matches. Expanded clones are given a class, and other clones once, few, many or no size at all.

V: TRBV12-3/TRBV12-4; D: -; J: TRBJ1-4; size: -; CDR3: CASKDSPREKLFF; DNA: TGTGCCAGCAAAGACAGTCCTCGCGAAAAACTGTTTTTT
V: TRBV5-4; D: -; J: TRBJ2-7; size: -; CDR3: CASSLDPAGPDGQYF; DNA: TGTGCCAGCAGCTTGGATCCCGCAGGGCCGGATGGGCAGTACTTC
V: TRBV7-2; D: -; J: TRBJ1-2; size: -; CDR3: CASSLGPGPNYGYTF; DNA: TGTGCCAGCAGCTTAGGTCCAGGGCCTAACTATGGCTACACCTTC
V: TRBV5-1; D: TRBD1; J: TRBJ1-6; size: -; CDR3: CASSFSDRANSPLHF; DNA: TGCGCCAGCAGCTTTTCGGACAGGGCTAATTCACCCCTCCACTTT
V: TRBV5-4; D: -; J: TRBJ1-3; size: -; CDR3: CASRAGEGNTIYF; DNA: TGTGCCAGCAGGGCAGGGGAAGGAAACACCATATATTTT
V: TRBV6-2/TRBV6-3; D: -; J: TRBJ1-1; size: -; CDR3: CASSYGQNTEAFF; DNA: TGTGCCAGCAGTTACGGACAGAACACTGAAGCTTTCTTT
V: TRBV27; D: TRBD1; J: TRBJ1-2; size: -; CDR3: CASSPEFATGYEGYTF; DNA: TGTGCCAGCAGTCCAGAGTTCGCGACAGGGTATGAGGGCTACACCTTC
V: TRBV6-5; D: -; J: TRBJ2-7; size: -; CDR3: CASSYRRGSGYEQYF; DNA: TGTGCCAGCAGTTATCGGCGGGGATCGGGCTACGAGCAGTACTTC
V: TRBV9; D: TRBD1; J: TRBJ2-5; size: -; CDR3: CASSGSFDRGEETQYF; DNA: TGTGCCAGCAGCGGCTCCTTCGACAGGGGAGAAGAGACCCAGTACTTC
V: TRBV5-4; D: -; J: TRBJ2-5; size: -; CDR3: CASSSPNLRTQYF; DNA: TGTGCCAGCAGCTCACCAAATCTCAGGACCCAGTACTTC
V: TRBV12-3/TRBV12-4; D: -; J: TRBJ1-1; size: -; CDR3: CASRQGQNTEAFF; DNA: TGTGCCAGCAGGCAGGGCCAGAACACTGAAGCTTTCTTT
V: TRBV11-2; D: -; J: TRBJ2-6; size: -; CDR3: CASSAGRVRAGANVLTF; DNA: TGTGCCAGCAGCGCTGGCAGGGTACGAGCTGGGGCCAACGTCCTGACTTTC
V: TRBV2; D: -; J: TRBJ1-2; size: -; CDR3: CASSELVGIYGYTF; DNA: TGTGCCAGCAGTGAACTAGTTGGCATCTATGGCTACACCTTC
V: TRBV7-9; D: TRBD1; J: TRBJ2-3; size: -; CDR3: CASSRDRGVADTQYF; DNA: TGTGCCAGCAGCCGAGACAGGGGAGTGGCAGATACGCAGTATTTT
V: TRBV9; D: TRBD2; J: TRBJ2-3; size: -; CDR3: CASSVVASGGTDTQYF; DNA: TGTGCCAGCAGCGTAGTGGCTAGCGGGGGCACAGATACGCAGTATTTT
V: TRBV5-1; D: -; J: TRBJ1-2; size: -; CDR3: CASSWDNNYGYTF; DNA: TGCGCCAGCAGCTGGGACAATAACTATGGCTACACCTTC
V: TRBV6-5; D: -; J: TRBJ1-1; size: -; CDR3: CASGAGVGTEAFF; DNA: TGTGCCAGCGGCGCCGGGGTCGGCACTGAAGCTTTCTTT
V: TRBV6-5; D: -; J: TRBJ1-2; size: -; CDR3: CASSYPSGNYGYTF; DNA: TGTGCCAGCAGTTACCCATCAGGGAACTATGGCTACACCTTC
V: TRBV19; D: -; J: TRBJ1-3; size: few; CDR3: CASSLYPGTGNTIYF; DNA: TGTGCCAGTAGTCTCTACCCAGGGACTGGAAACACCATATATTTT
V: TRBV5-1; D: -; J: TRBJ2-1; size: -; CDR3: CASSLLGGLSSYNEQFF; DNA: TGCGCCAGCAGCTTGCTCGGGGGACTGAGCTCCTACAATGAGCAGTTCTTC
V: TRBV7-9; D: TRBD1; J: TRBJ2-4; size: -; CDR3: CASSGPGQVTLNIQYF; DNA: TGTGCCAGCAGCGGGCCGGGACAGGTTACCCTAAACATTCAGTACTTC
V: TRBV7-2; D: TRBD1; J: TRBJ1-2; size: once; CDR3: CASSLVGGGENYGYTF; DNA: TGTGCCAGCAGCTTAGTTGGAGGGGGCGAGAACTATGGCTACACCTTC
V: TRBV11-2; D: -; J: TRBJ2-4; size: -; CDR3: CASSFSREWGKNIQYF; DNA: TGTGCCAGCAGCTTCTCCCGGGAGTGGGGCAAAAACATTCAGTACTTC
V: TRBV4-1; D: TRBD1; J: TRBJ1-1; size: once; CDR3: CASSQAGGYTEAFF; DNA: TGCGCCAGCAGCCAAGCAGGGGGATATACTGAAGCTTTCTTT
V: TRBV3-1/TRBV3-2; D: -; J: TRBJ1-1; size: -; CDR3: CASSWGRYRAFF; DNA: TGTGCCAGCAGTTGGGGGAGGTATAGAGCTTTCTTT
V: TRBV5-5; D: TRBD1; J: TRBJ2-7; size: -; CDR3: CASSLVALNRGTEQYF; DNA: TGTGCCAGCAGCTTGGTGGCCCTGAACAGGGGGACCGAGCAGTACTTC
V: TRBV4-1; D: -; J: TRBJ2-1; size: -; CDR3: CASSQSGGEQFF; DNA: TGCGCCAGCAGCCAAAGCGGCGGGGAGCAGTTCTTC
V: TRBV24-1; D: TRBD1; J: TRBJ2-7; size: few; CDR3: CATSDSGTGGREQYF; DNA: TGTGCCACCAGTGATTCCGGGACAGGGGGCCGCGAGCAGTACTTC
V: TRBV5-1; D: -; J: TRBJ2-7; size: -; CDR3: CASRTRDTSYEQYF; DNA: TGCGCCAGCCGCACCCGGGACACCTCCTACGAGCAGTACTTC
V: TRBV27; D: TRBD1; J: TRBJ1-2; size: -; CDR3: CASRQWDRVNGYTF; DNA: TGTGCCAGCAGACAATGGGACAGGGTTAATGGCTACACCTTC
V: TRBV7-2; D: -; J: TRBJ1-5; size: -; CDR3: CASREQVGQPQHF; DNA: TGTGCCAGCAGAGAACAGGTCGGGCAGCCCCAGCATTTT
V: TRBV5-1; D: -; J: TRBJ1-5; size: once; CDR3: CASREGSGNQPQHF; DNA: TGCGCCAGCAGGGAGGGTTCAGGCAATCAGCCCCAGCATTTT
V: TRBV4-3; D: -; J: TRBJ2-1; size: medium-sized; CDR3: CASSQVWGIDRPYSYNEQFF; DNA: TGCGCCAGCAGCCAAGTGTGGGGAATCGACAGACCCTACTCCTACAATGAGCAGTTCTTC
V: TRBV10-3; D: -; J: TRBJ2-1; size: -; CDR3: CAISGQNEQFF; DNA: TGTGCCATCAGTGGTCAAAATGAGCAGTTCTTC
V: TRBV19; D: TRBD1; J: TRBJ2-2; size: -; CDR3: CASSIQQGAGTGELFF; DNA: TGTGCCAGTAGTATACAACAGGGGGCGGGCACCGGGGAGCTGTTTTTT
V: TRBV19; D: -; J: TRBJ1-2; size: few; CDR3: CASSLRSQSWGYTF; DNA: TGTGCCAGTAGTCTCAGATCCCAAAGTTGGGGCTACACCTTC
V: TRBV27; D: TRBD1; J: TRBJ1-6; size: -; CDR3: CASSSQIPGQGNWPLHF; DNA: TGTGCCAGCAGTTCACAAATACCGGGACAGGGTAATTGGCCCCTCCACTTT